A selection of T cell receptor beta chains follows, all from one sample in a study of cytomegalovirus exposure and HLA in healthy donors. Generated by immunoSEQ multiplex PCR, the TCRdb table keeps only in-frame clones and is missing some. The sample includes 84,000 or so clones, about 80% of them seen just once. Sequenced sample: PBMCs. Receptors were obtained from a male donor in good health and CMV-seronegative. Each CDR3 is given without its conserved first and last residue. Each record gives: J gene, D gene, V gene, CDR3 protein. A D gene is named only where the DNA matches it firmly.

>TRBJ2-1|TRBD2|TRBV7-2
ASSFRISGSYEQF
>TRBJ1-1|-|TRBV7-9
ATSGGDGEAF
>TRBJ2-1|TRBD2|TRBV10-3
AITSGGTKETYNEQF
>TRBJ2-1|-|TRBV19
ASSPPTGYNEQF
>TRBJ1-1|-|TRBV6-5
ASSLGSPLRAF
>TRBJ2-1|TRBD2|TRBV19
ASSSLAGAYNEQF
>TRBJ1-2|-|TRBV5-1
ASSYTVKDSYT
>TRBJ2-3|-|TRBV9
ASSVVRRADTQY
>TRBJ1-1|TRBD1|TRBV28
ASSWTGGPEAF
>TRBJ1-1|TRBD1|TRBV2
ASSEEGAMNTEAF